This record concerns one T cell receptor beta chain sequence. This CDR3 region has 13 residues. V lost 4 bases and J lost 4, with 11 bases in between. Germline-derived CDR1 and CDR2 are SGHRS and YFSETQ. This entry comes from a study of beta chain features in type 1 diabetes. The isolated RNA, all of it, was reverse transcribed, so expressed TCRB transcripts were what got sequenced. TCRdb's copy holds only in-frame clones and misses some; the assay was immunoSEQ multiplex PCR. The repertoire holds approximately 250,000 clones, 7.5% to 10% seen once, with just under 0.035% in the top ten. The V and J genes are TRBV5-1 and TRBJ1-1, with D maybe TRBD1 (5 bases). This TCR derives from a young woman in good health. The specimen was naive CD4+ T cells from blood. The CDR3 DNA reads TGCGCCAGCAGCCAGGTAAGGGGCACTGAAGCTTTCTTT. This gives the protein CASSQVRGTEAFF.